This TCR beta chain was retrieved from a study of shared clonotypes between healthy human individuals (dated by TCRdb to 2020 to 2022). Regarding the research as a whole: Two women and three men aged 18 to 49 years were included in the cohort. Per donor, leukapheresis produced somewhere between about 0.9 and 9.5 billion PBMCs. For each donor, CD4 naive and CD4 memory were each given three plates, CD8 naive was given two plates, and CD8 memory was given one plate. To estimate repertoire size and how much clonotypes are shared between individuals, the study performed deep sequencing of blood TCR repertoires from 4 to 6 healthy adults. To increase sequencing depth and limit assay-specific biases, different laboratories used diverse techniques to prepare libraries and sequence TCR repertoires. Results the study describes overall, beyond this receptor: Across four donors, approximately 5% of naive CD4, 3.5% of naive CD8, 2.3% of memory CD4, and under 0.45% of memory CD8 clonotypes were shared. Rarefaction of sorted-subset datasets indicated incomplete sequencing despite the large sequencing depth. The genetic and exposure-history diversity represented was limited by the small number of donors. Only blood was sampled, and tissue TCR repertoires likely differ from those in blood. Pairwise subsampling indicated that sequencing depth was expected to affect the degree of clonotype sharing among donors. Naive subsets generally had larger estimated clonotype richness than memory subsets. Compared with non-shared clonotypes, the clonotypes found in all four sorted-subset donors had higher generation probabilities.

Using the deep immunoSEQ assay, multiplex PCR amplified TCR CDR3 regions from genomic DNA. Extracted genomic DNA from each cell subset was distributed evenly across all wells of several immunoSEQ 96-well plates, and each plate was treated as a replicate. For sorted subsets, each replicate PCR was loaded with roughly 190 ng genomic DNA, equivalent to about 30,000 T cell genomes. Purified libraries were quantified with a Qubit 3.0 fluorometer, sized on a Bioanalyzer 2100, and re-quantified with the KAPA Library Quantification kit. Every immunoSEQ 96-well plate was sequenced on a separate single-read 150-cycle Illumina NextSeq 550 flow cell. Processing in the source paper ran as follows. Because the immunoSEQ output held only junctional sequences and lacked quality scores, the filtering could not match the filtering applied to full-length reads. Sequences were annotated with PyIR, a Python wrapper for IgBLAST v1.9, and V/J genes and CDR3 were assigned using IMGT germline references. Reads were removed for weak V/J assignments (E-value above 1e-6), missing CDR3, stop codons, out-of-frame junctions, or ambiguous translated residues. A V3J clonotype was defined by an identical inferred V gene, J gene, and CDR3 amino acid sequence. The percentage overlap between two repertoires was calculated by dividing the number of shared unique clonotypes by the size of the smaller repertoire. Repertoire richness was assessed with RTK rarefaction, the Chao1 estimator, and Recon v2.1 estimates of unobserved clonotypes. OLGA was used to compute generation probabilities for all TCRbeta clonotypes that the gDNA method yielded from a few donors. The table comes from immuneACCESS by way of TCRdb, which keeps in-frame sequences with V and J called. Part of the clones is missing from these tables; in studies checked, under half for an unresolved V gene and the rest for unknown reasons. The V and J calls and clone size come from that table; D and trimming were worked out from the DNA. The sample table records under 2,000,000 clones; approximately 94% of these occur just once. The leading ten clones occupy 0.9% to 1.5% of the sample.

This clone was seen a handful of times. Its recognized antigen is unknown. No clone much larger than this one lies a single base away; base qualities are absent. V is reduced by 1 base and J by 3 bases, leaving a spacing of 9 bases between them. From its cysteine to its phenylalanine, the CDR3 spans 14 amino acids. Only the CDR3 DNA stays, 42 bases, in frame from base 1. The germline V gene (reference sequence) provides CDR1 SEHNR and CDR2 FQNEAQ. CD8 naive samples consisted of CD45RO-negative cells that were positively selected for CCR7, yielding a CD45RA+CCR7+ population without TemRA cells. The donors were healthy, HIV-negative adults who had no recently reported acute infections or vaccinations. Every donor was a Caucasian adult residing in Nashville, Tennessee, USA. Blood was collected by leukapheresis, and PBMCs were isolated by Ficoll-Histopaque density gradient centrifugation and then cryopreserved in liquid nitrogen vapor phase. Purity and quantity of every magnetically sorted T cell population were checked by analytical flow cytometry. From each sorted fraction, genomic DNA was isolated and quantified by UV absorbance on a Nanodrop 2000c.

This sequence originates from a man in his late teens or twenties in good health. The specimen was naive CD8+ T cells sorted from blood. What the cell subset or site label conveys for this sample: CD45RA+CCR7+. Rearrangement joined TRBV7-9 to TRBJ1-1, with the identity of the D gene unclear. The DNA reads TGTGCCAGCAGCTTAGGGGTTGGGGACACTGAAGCTTTCTTT. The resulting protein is CASSLGVGDTEAFF. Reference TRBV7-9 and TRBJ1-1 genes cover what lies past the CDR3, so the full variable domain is DTGVSQNPRHKITKRGQNVTFRCDPISEHNRLYWYRQTLGQGPEFLTYFQNEAQLEKSRLLSDRFSAERPKGSFSTLEIQRTEQGDSAMYLCASSLGVGDTEAFFGQGTRLTVV.